These T cell receptor beta chains were read from a single sample in a study of human T cells and chemical hapten exposure. TCRdb re-derived calls from the RACE reads in MiXCR, one entry per CDR3 protein. In the table there are under 120,000 distinct CDR3 sequences, 8% to 13% of which are singletons. Sequenced here: whole blood, sampled in connection with sensitization to the hapten diphenylcyclopropenone (DPC). The receptors stem from a woman aged 40 to 55 with alopecia areata. Some clones in this sample may be carry-over from other donors' samples. Each CDR3 is given with its conserved first and last residue. A D gene is named only where the DNA matches it firmly. Some rows mark clone size as missing; the rest say once, few, many or name a class of expanded clone.

15	few	TRBJ2-1	TRBD2	TRBV24-1	CATEASGGAYNEQFF	TGTGCCACGGAGGCTAGCGGGGGGGCTTACAATGAGCAGTTCTTC
13	few	TRBJ2-7	TRBD1	TRBV29-1	CSVKGQGAGEQYF	TGCAGCGTTAAGGGACAGGGGGCGGGCGAGCAGTACTTC
15	many	TRBJ1-2	.	TRBV7-8	CASSPGPGFNYGYTF	TGTGCCAGCAGCCCAGGGCCAGGTTTTAACTATGGCTACACCTTC
13	many	TRBJ2-7	TRBD2	TRBV29-1	CSVGTSGRNEQYF	TGCAGCGTTGGTACTAGCGGGAGAAACGAGCAGTACTTC
15	few	TRBJ2-5	.	TRBV6-5	CASSYEDSLEETQYF	TGTGCCAGCAGTTATGAGGACAGTCTAGAAGAGACCCAGTACTTC
12	few	TRBJ1-1	.	TRBV29-1	CSAQSLNTEAFF	TGCAGCGCCCAGTCTCTGAACACTGAAGCTTTCTTT
16	many	TRBJ2-2	TRBD2	TRBV6-5	CATTPAGGPNTGELFF	TGTGCCACCACCCCAGCGGGAGGCCCCAACACCGGGGAGCTGTTTTTT
13	few	TRBJ2-3	.	TRBV20-1	CSGLEGRTDTQYF	TGCAGTGGGTTGGAGGGCAGGACAGATACGCAGTATTTT
17	many	TRBJ1-1	.	TRBV18	CASSPLRSTAANTEAFF	TGTGCCAGCTCACCACTCCGATCGACAGCGGCCAACACTGAAGCTTTCTTT
16	.	TRBJ2-1	TRBD1	TRBV20-1	CSASSTGGERYDEQFF	TGCAGTGCTAGTTCAACAGGGGGCGAGAGGTACGATGAGCAGTTCTTC
10	.	TRBJ1-1	.	TRBV29-1	CSGGHLEAFF	TGCAGCGGGGGACACCTTGAAGCTTTCTTT
13	many	TRBJ1-1	.	TRBV6-1	CASSRRGDTEAFF	TGTGCCAGCAGTCGCAGGGGAGACACTGAAGCTTTCTTT
13	few	TRBJ1-5	.	TRBV7-9	CASSPWGAQPQHF	TGTGCCAGCAGCCCCTGGGGGGCTCAGCCCCAGCATTTT
13	many	TRBJ2-7	TRBD1	TRBV6-2/TRBV6-3	CASRGTVSYEQYF	TGTGCCAGCAGGGGGACAGTCTCCTACGAGCAGTACTTC
14	many	TRBJ2-7	TRBD1	TRBV6-2/TRBV6-3	CASTTGDDSYEQYF	TGTGCCAGCACTACAGGGGACGACTCCTACGAGCAGTACTTC